This T cell receptor beta chain was recovered during a study of blood T cells in healthy people across ages. A J-beta primer mix and a sample-barcoded 5' primer were used in a second PCR of about 6 to 12 cycles. TCRdb called the 5' RACE reads again in MiXCR, with one record for every CDR3 protein. The table has around 1.5 million distinct CDR3 sequences, 42% seen once. From germline, CDR1 is MNHEY and CDR2 SMNVEV (reference sequence). CDR3 length equals 13 residues. Trimming shortened V by 5 bases and J by 4 bases, and 10 bases separated the two germline ends. The V call is TRBV27, the J call TRBJ2-3, with no clear D. The origin of this receptor is a woman aged 18 to 35 in good health. Specimen: blood. The CDR3 nucleotides are TGTGCCAGCAGTCCAACTTGGGCAGATACGCAGTATTTT. Translation gives CASSPTWADTQYF.